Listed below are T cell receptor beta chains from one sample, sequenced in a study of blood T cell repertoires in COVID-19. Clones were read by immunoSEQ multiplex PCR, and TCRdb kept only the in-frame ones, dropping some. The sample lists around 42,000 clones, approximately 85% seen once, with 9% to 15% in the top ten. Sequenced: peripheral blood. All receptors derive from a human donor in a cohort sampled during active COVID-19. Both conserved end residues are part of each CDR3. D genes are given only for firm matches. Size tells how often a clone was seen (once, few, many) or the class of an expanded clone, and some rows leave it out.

CDR3aa: CASSFLGTGAEQYF
CDR3nt: TGTGCCAGCAGTTTTCTCGGGACAGGGGCCGAGCAGTACTTC
v_gene: TRBV27
abundance: -
d_gene: TRBD1
j_gene: TRBJ2-7

CDR3aa: CASSRGQVYGYTF
CDR3nt: TGTGCCAGTAGTAGGGGACAGGTCTATGGCTACACCTTC
v_gene: TRBV19
abundance: -
d_gene: TRBD1
j_gene: TRBJ1-2

CDR3aa: CASSSLEGGRVTGANVLTF
CDR3nt: TGTGCCAGCAGCTCACTAGAAGGGGGCCGGGTTACTGGGGCCAACGTCCTGACTTTC
v_gene: TRBV7-3
abundance: -
d_gene: TRBD1
j_gene: TRBJ2-6

CDR3aa: CASRQQGSGANVLTF
CDR3nt: TGCGCCAGCAGACAACAGGGCTCTGGGGCCAACGTCCTGACTTTC
v_gene: TRBV5-1
abundance: few
d_gene: -
j_gene: TRBJ2-6

CDR3aa: CASSPRQGAMDTQYF
CDR3nt: TGTGCCAGCTCACCACGGCAGGGGGCTATGGATACGCAGTATTTT
v_gene: TRBV18
abundance: -
d_gene: TRBD1
j_gene: TRBJ2-3

CDR3aa: CASRGLGGLAAYEQYF
CDR3nt: TGTGCCAGCAGGGGACTCGGTGGTCTAGCGGCCTACGAGCAGTACTTC
v_gene: TRBV6-6
abundance: -
d_gene: TRBD2
j_gene: TRBJ2-7

CDR3aa: CASSHRGDIQYF
CDR3nt: TGCGCCAGCAGCCACAGGGGTGACATTCAGTACTTC
v_gene: TRBV5-1
abundance: -
d_gene: TRBD1
j_gene: TRBJ2-4

CDR3aa: CASSNPYAGSSHYGYTF
CDR3nt: TGTGCCAGCAGTAACCCTTATGCCGGGTCCTCGCACTATGGCTACACCTTC
v_gene: TRBV6-2/TRBV6-3
abundance: -
d_gene: -
j_gene: TRBJ1-2

CDR3aa: CASSRSRTGREKLFF
CDR3nt: TGTGCCAGCAGCCGCTCGCGGACAGGGCGTGAAAAACTGTTTTTT
v_gene: TRBV7-8
abundance: once
d_gene: TRBD1
j_gene: TRBJ1-4

CDR3aa: CASRAYYEQYF
CDR3nt: TGTGCCAGCAGGGCTTACTACGAGCAGTACTTC
v_gene: TRBV6-5
abundance: -
d_gene: -
j_gene: TRBJ2-7

CDR3aa: CASSLDNSGNTIYF
CDR3nt: TGCGCCAGCAGTTTGGACAACTCTGGAAACACCATATATTTT
v_gene: TRBV5-1
abundance: -
d_gene: -
j_gene: TRBJ1-3

CDR3aa: CASSQIAGGLTDTQYF
CDR3nt: TGTGCCAGCAGCCAAATAGCGGGGGGTCTCACAGATACGCAGTATTTT
v_gene: TRBV3-1/TRBV3-2
abundance: -
d_gene: TRBD2
j_gene: TRBJ2-3

CDR3aa: CASSAQGSPDTQYF
CDR3nt: TGTGCCAGCAGCGCACAGGGGAGCCCAGATACGCAGTATTTT
v_gene: TRBV9
abundance: -
d_gene: TRBD1
j_gene: TRBJ2-3

CDR3aa: CAISESPGGRNNEQFF
CDR3nt: TGTGCCATCAGTGAGTCGCCGGGGGGGCGGAACAATGAGCAGTTCTTC
v_gene: TRBV10-3
abundance: -
d_gene: TRBD2
j_gene: TRBJ2-1

CDR3aa: CASSLDRAETQYF
CDR3nt: TGTGCCAGCAGCTTAGACAGGGCAGAGACCCAGTACTTC
v_gene: TRBV7-2
abundance: -
d_gene: -
j_gene: TRBJ2-5

CDR3aa: CASRSQGALYSGNTIYF
CDR3nt: TGTGCCAGTAGAAGTCAGGGGGCTCTCTACTCTGGAAACACCATATATTTT
v_gene: TRBV19
abundance: -
d_gene: TRBD1
j_gene: TRBJ1-3

CDR3aa: CASSPPGQGVSPLHF
CDR3nt: TGTGCCAGCAGTCCACCGGGACAGGGAGTTTCACCCCTCCACTTT
v_gene: TRBV28
abundance: once
d_gene: TRBD1
j_gene: TRBJ1-6

CDR3aa: CASSVVGSSYNEQFF
CDR3nt: TGTGCCAGCAGCGTAGTCGGGAGCTCCTACAATGAGCAGTTCTTC
v_gene: TRBV9
abundance: few
d_gene: -
j_gene: TRBJ2-1

CDR3aa: CASSPRQVHETQYF
CDR3nt: TGTGCCAGCAGCCCTCGACAGGTACACGAGACCCAGTACTTC
v_gene: TRBV7-2
abundance: -
d_gene: -
j_gene: TRBJ2-5

CDR3aa: CASRLGPGTGAVNEKLFF
CDR3nt: TGTGCCAGCAGATTAGGGCCCGGGACAGGGGCCGTTAATGAAAAACTGTTTTTT
v_gene: TRBV28
abundance: -
d_gene: TRBD1
j_gene: TRBJ1-4

CDR3aa: CASSSPGQGAVQAFF
CDR3nt: TGTGCCAGCAGTTCGCCGGGACAGGGGGCAGTTCAAGCTTTCTTT
v_gene: TRBV6-2/TRBV6-3
abundance: -
d_gene: TRBD1
j_gene: TRBJ1-1

CDR3aa: CVSTPGGLGGYTF
CDR3nt: TGTGTCAGCACCCCAGGGGGCTTGGGTGGCTACACCTTC
v_gene: TRBV6-6
abundance: -
d_gene: TRBD1
j_gene: TRBJ1-2

CDR3aa: CASSQEKRGAEQYF
CDR3nt: TGTGCCAGCAGCCAAGAAAAGCGGGGGGCCGAGCAGTACTTC
v_gene: TRBV3-1/TRBV3-2
abundance: -
d_gene: TRBD2
j_gene: TRBJ2-7

CDR3aa: CASSRQGLHGYTF
CDR3nt: TGTGCCAGCAGCCGGCAGGGCTTGCATGGCTACACCTTC
v_gene: TRBV3-1/TRBV3-2
abundance: -
d_gene: -
j_gene: TRBJ1-2

CDR3aa: CASSLNTGNQPQHF
CDR3nt: TGTGCCAGCAGCTTAAATACGGGGAATCAGCCCCAGCATTTT
v_gene: TRBV7-9
abundance: -
d_gene: -
j_gene: TRBJ1-5

CDR3aa: CASSLGQGNDYGYTF
CDR3nt: TGTGCCAGCAGCTTGGGACAGGGGAACGACTATGGCTACACCTTC
v_gene: TRBV5-5
abundance: -
d_gene: TRBD1
j_gene: TRBJ1-2

CDR3aa: CASSAVGGLAGSGSGELFF
CDR3nt: TGTGCCAGCAGCGCGGTTGGGGGACTAGCGGGTTCCGGGTCCGGGGAGCTGTTTTTT
v_gene: TRBV2
abundance: -
d_gene: TRBD2
j_gene: TRBJ2-2

CDR3aa: CASSQGTSGNNEQFF
CDR3nt: TGTGCCAGCAGCCAAGGGACTAGCGGAAACAATGAGCAGTTCTTC
v_gene: TRBV4-2
abundance: -
d_gene: TRBD2
j_gene: TRBJ2-1

CDR3aa: CASSETGGRTEAFF
CDR3nt: TGTGCCAGCAGTGAAACAGGGGGGAGGACTGAAGCTTTCTTT
v_gene: TRBV6-1
abundance: -
d_gene: TRBD1
j_gene: TRBJ1-1

CDR3aa: CASSQAPGLAGGLNEQYF
CDR3nt: TGTGCCAGCAGCCAAGCCCCGGGACTAGCGGGGGGCTTAAACGAGCAGTACTTC
v_gene: TRBV14
abundance: -
d_gene: TRBD2
j_gene: TRBJ2-7

CDR3aa: CASSVAPGLAGGTDTQYF
CDR3nt: TGTGCCAGCAGCGTAGCTCCGGGTTTAGCGGGAGGGACAGATACGCAGTATTTT
v_gene: TRBV9
abundance: -
d_gene: TRBD2
j_gene: TRBJ2-3

CDR3aa: CASSEVGVEWSEQFF
CDR3nt: TGTGCCAGCAGTGAAGTAGGGGTAGAGTGGAGTGAGCAGTTCTTC
v_gene: TRBV6-1
abundance: -
d_gene: -
j_gene: TRBJ2-1

CDR3aa: CASSPHLSSYNSPLHF
CDR3nt: TGTGCCAGCAGCCCTCATCTGAGCTCCTATAATTCACCCCTCCACTTT
v_gene: TRBV9
abundance: few
d_gene: -
j_gene: TRBJ1-6

CDR3aa: CASSNELHIRRPNSPLHF
CDR3nt: TGTGCCAGCAGCAATGAATTGCACATCCGTCGCCCCAATTCACCCCTCCACTTT
v_gene: TRBV21-1
abundance: once
d_gene: -
j_gene: TRBJ1-6

CDR3aa: CASSQEQARNQPQHF
CDR3nt: TGCGCCAGCAGCCAAGAACAGGCCCGCAATCAGCCCCAGCATTTT
v_gene: TRBV4-3
abundance: -
d_gene: -
j_gene: TRBJ1-5

CDR3aa: CSASRSAGAHQETQYF
CDR3nt: TGCAGTGCTAGTAGGTCGGCGGGGGCCCACCAGGAAACGCAGTATTTT
v_gene: TRBV20-1
abundance: -
d_gene: -
j_gene: TRBJ2-3

CDR3aa: CASSQGASGALETQYF
CDR3nt: TGCGCCAGCAGCCAAGGGGCTAGCGGGGCATTAGAGACCCAGTACTTC
v_gene: TRBV4-1
abundance: -
d_gene: TRBD2
j_gene: TRBJ2-5

CDR3aa: CASRQRSPSYEQYF
CDR3nt: TGTGCCAGCCGACAGAGATCGCCCTCCTACGAGCAGTACTTC
v_gene: TRBV2
abundance: few
d_gene: -
j_gene: TRBJ2-7

CDR3aa: CASRYAGDRGREQYF
CDR3nt: TGCGCCAGCAGATATGCCGGGGACAGGGGGCGCGAGCAGTACTTC
v_gene: TRBV5-1
abundance: -
d_gene: TRBD1
j_gene: TRBJ2-7

CDR3aa: CASSIPGQTFYGYTF
CDR3nt: TGTGCCAGTAGTATTCCGGGACAGACCTTCTATGGCTACACCTTC
v_gene: TRBV19
abundance: -
d_gene: TRBD1
j_gene: TRBJ1-2

CDR3aa: CASSARQGGSYNSPLHF
CDR3nt: TGTGCCAGCAGTGCCCGACAGGGAGGCTCCTATAATTCACCCCTCCACTTT
v_gene: TRBV2
abundance: -
d_gene: TRBD1
j_gene: TRBJ1-6

CDR3aa: CASSNRQTTYNEQFF
CDR3nt: TGTGCCAGCAGCAATCGACAGACAACCTACAATGAGCAGTTCTTC
v_gene: TRBV6-5
abundance: medium-sized
d_gene: -
j_gene: TRBJ2-1

CDR3aa: CASSLPGREGGVHHEQYF
CDR3nt: TGCGCCAGCAGCTTGCCGGGAAGGGAGGGGGGCGTTCACCACGAGCAGTACTTC
v_gene: TRBV5-1
abundance: -
d_gene: -
j_gene: TRBJ2-7

CDR3aa: CAINRGGTGGYEQYF
CDR3nt: TGTGCCATCAATCGAGGGGGGACAGGGGGCTACGAGCAGTACTTC
v_gene: TRBV10-3
abundance: -
d_gene: TRBD1
j_gene: TRBJ2-7

CDR3aa: CASSPTPLRSSYNEQFF
CDR3nt: TGTGCCAGCTCACCAACCCCCCTGCGGAGCTCCTACAATGAGCAGTTCTTC
v_gene: TRBV18
abundance: -
d_gene: -
j_gene: TRBJ2-1

CDR3aa: CASSQDWWEGPHGYTF
CDR3nt: TGTGCCAGCAGCCAAGATTGGTGGGAGGGGCCTCATGGCTACACCTTC
v_gene: TRBV3-1/TRBV3-2
abundance: -
d_gene: -
j_gene: TRBJ1-2

CDR3aa: CASSFIGRAGSGANVLTF
CDR3nt: TGTGCCAGTAGTTTTATAGGCCGGGCGGGGTCTGGGGCCAACGTCCTGACTTTC
v_gene: TRBV19
abundance: -
d_gene: -
j_gene: TRBJ2-6

CDR3aa: CASSAGVPTYEQYF
CDR3nt: TGTGCCAGCAGTGCGGGAGTGCCCACCTACGAGCAGTACTTC
v_gene: TRBV2
abundance: -
d_gene: -
j_gene: TRBJ2-7

CDR3aa: CASSVEEGRREQFF
CDR3nt: TGTGCCAGCAGCGTAGAGGAGGGCCGTAGGGAGCAGTTCTTC
v_gene: TRBV9
abundance: -
d_gene: -
j_gene: TRBJ2-1

CDR3aa: CASSDGSSGNTIYF
CDR3nt: TGTGCCAGCAGCGACGGGAGCTCTGGAAACACCATATATTTT
v_gene: TRBV6-5
abundance: -
d_gene: -
j_gene: TRBJ1-3

CDR3aa: CASNSGGPYNEQFF
CDR3nt: TGCGCCAGCAACAGCGGGGGGCCCTACAATGAGCAGTTCTTC
v_gene: TRBV5-1
abundance: -
d_gene: TRBD2
j_gene: TRBJ2-1

CDR3aa: CAIRLGRNQPQHF
CDR3nt: TGTGCCATCCGGCTTGGGCGCAATCAGCCCCAGCATTTT
v_gene: TRBV28
abundance: -
d_gene: -
j_gene: TRBJ1-5

CDR3aa: CASSFSGGPTDEQFF
CDR3nt: TGTGCCAGCAGTTTTAGCGGGGGGCCCACTGATGAGCAGTTCTTC
v_gene: TRBV6-2/TRBV6-3
abundance: -
d_gene: TRBD2
j_gene: TRBJ2-1

CDR3aa: CASRNRDTTASEQYF
CDR3nt: TGTGCCAGCAGAAACCGGGACACGACCGCTAGCGAGCAGTACTTC
v_gene: TRBV27
abundance: -
d_gene: -
j_gene: TRBJ2-7

CDR3aa: CASSDYVTYEQYF
CDR3nt: TGTGCCAGCAGTGACTATGTCACGTACGAGCAGTACTTC
v_gene: TRBV2
abundance: -
d_gene: -
j_gene: TRBJ2-7